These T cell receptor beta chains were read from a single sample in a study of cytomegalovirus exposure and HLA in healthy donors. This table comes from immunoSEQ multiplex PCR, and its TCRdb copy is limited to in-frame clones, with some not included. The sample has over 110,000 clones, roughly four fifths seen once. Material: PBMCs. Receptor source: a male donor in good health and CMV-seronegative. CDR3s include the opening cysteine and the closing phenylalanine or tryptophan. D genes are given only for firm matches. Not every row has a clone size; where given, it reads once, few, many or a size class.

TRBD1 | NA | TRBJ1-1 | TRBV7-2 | TGTGCCAGCAGCTCCTTTCCCGGGACAGGAGAAGCTTTCTTT | CASSSFPGTGEAFF
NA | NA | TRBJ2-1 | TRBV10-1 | TGCGCCAGCAGTGAAGGACTCGACAATGAGCAGTTCTTC | CASSEGLDNEQFF
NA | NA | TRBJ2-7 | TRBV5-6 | TGTGCCAGCAGCTTTCCTGGCGAGGACTACGAGCAGTACTTC | CASSFPGEDYEQYF
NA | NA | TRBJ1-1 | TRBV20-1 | TGCAGTGCCTCGCGGGGCACTGAAGCTTTCTTT | CSASRGTEAFF
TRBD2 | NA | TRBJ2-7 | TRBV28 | TGTGCCAGCAGCCTAAGCGGGAGGCCCTCCTACGAGCAGTACTTC | CASSLSGRPSYEQYF
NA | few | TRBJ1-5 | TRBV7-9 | TGTTCCAGCAGCTATAATAGCAATCAGCCCCAGCATTTT | CSSSYNSNQPQHF
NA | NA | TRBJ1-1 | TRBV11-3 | TGTGCCAGCAGCTTCAACGGGAACACTGAAGCTTTCTTT | CASSFNGNTEAFF
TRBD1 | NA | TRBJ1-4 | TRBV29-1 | TGCAGCGGGGGACAGGGGGCGGAAAAACTGTTTTTT | CSGGQGAEKLFF
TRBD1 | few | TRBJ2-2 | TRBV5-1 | TGCGCCAGCAGCTTCCGACAGGGGGTCACCGGGGAGCTGTTTTTT | CASSFRQGVTGELFF
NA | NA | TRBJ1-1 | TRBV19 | TGTGCCAGTTTAGCGACCCCAAGGGACACTGAAGCTTTCTTT | CASLATPRDTEAFF
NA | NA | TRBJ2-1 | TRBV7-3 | TGTGCCAGCAGCCTAGGAGATGAGCAGTTCTTC | CASSLGDEQFF
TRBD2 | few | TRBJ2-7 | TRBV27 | TGTGCCAGCAGTTTAATGAGGGGAGGGCTCGAGCAGTACTTC | CASSLMRGGLEQYF
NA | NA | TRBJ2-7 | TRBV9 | TGTGCCAGCAGTGTAAGCGGCGGTTTCTCCTACGAGCAGTACTTC | CASSVSGGFSYEQYF
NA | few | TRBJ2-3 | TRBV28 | TGTGCCAGCAGCTACTCTACTAGCACAGATACGCAGTATTTT | CASSYSTSTDTQYF
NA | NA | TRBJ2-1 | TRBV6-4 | TGTGCCAGCAGTGACTCACGGGGGAAATCCTACAATGAGCAGTTCTTC | CASSDSRGKSYNEQFF
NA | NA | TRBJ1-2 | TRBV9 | TGTGCCAGCAGCGTAGACAGGGAGGGGGGCTACACCTTC | CASSVDREGGYTF
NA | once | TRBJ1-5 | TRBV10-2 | TGCGCCAGCAGTGTCGGTAGCAATCAGCCCCAGCATTTT | CASSVGSNQPQHF
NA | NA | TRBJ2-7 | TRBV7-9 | TGTGCCAGCAGCGCTAGCCCTCACGAGCAGTACTTC | CASSASPHEQYF
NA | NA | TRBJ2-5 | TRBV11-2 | TGTGCCAGCAGCTTAAGCTTCCTAGAGACCCAGTACTTC | CASSLSFLETQYF
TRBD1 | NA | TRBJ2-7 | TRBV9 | TGTGCCAGCAGCCCGCGACAGGGGGGATTAGGGGAGCAGTACTTC | CASSPRQGGLGEQYF
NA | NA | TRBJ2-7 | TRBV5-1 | TGCGCCAGCAGCTTCGGCTGGGGAGATTCCTACGAGCAGTACTTC | CASSFGWGDSYEQYF
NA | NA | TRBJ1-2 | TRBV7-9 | TGTGCCAGCAGCCTAGTCGGTAGTGGCGGTGGCTACACCTTC | CASSLVGSGGGYTF
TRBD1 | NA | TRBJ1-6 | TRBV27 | TGTGCCAGCACCTACGGCCCAGGGGGTTCACCCCTCCACTTT | CASTYGPGGSPLHF
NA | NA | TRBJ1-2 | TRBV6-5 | TGTGCCAGCAGTTGGGAGGGGGGGAGGAACTATGGCTACACCTTC | CASSWEGGRNYGYTF
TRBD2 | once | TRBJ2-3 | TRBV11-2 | TGTGCCAGCAGCTTGGTTGGACTAGCGGGAATTACAGATACGCAGTATTTT | CASSLVGLAGITDTQYF
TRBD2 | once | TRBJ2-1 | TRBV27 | TGTGCCAGCAGTCCGCGGACTAGCGGGAGCTGGTATGAGCAGTTCTTC | CASSPRTSGSWYEQFF
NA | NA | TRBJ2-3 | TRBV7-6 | TGTGCCAGCAGCTTAGCGCCGGAGAGCGGTGATACGCAGTATTTT | CASSLAPESGDTQYF
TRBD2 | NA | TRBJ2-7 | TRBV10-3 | TGTGCCATCAGTATTAGTTCCGGGACTAGCGGCTCCTACGAGCAGTACTTC | CAISISSGTSGSYEQYF
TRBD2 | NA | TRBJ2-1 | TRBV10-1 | TGCGCCAGCAGTGAGGGGCTAGCGGGGGCCTACAATGAGCAGTTCTTC | CASSEGLAGAYNEQFF
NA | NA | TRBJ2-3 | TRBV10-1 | TGCGCCGGCAAGGGGAGGACAGATACGCAGTATTTT | CAGKGRTDTQYF
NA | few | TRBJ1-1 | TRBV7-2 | TGTGCCAGCAGCTTTGCCAGGATAACCACTGAAGCTTTCTTT | CASSFARITTEAFF
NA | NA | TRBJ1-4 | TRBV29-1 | TGCAGCGTTGCCTCTAATAATGAAAAACTGTTTTTT | CSVASNNEKLFF
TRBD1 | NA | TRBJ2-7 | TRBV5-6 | TGTGCCAGCAGCACTCGGGACAGAGACTACGAGCAGTACTTC | CASSTRDRDYEQYF
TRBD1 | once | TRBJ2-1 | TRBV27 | TGTGCCAGCAGTTTCCAGGGGGCTAATGAGCAGTTCTTC | CASSFQGANEQFF
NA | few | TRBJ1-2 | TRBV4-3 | TGCGCCAGCAGCCAAGAGGTCCTTAGGGGCCTCTATGGCTACACCTTC | CASSQEVLRGLYGYTF
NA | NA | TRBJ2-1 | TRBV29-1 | TGCAGCGTCCAGGGCGTTCGGTACAATGAGCAGTTCTTC | CSVQGVRYNEQFF
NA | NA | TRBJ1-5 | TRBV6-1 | TGTGCCAGCCAGGGGACGTGGCCCCAGCATTTT | CASQGTWPQHF
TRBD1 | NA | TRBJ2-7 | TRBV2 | TGTGCCAGCAGCCCCCTACAGGGGTCGGGGGAGCAGTACTTC | CASSPLQGSGEQYF
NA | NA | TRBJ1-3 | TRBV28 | TGTGCCAGCAGTTTAGTAGCCCTCTCTGGAAACACCATATATTTT | CASSLVALSGNTIYF
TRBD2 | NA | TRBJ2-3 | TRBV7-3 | TGTGCCAGCAACTCGGGACTAGCTCTCCCAGATACGCAGTATTTT | CASNSGLALPDTQYF
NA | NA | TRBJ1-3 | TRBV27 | TGTGCCAGCAGGCCCGGGGGCTCTGGAAACACCATATATTTT | CASRPGGSGNTIYF